The 2 T cell receptor beta chains in this list originate from one sample, sequenced in a study of T-cell memory formation after mild COVID-19. In TCRdb, the 5' RACE reads were re-called with MiXCR into one record per CDR3 protein. The repertoire holds fewer than 50,000 distinct CDR3 sequences, with more than 9% as singletons. The specimen sequenced was PBMCs or a T cell subset sorted from them (not recorded which). Every receptor here comes from an adult woman who had mild COVID-19 (a few samples of this study predate the infection). Cell type and time point are not known.

This clonotype was detected ten times or more. The rearrangement links TRBV12-3 or TRBV12-4 to TRBJ2-3; D is perhaps TRBD2 (9 bases). CDR3 length equals 15 residues. Between the trimmed V and J ends, which lost 6 bases and 7 bases, there was a span of 20 bases. DNA of the CDR3: TGTGCCAGCAGCCAGGGGGCTAGCGGGATAAATACGCAGTATTTT. This encodes CASSQGASGINTQYF.

V usage is TRBV3-1 and J usage is TRBJ1-5; no clear D. The length of the CDR3 is 13 residues. The germline gives CDR1 LGHDT, CDR2 YNNKEL (reference sequence). Trimming removed 8 bases at V and 0 bases at J, with 8 bases between. In nucleotides, the CDR3 is TGTGCCAGCGCTAAGGATAGCAATCAGCCCCAGCATTTT. This encodes CASAKDSNQPQHF.